This T cell receptor (beta chain) was captured in a study of T cell responses to AZD1222 COVID-19 vaccine. Study summary: Investigators merged groups given second doses at roughly 4 or roughly 12 weeks.

Study-wide results and caveats: Without day 14 samples, only post-peak T cell repertoires were studied.

This CDR3 has 14 amino acids. Germline V gene data show CDR1 as SGHDT and CDR2 as YYEEEE. V lost 4 bases, J lost 2 bases, and 5 bases stayed unmatched. Sequenced by immunoSEQ multiplex PCR; TCRdb stores in-frame clones only, minus some. This repertoire shows over 130,000 clones, 70% to 90% found once; its top ten account for 3% to 4.5%. Of note for this clone: Its target is unknown.

The sequencing here drew on peripheral blood, taken on day 0 of AZD1222 vaccination. The rearrangement links TRBV5-6 to TRBJ1-2; 7 nucleotides agree with TRBD1. This sequence originates from an adult in good health. The CDR3 coding sequence is TGTGCCAGCAGCAGAGTGGGACAGAACTATGGCTACACCTTC. This codes for CASSRVGQNYGYTF.